This entry features one T cell receptor (beta chain) sequence. The antigen is undetermined. The protocol was immunoSEQ multiplex PCR, while the TCRdb copy is restricted to in-frame clones and leaves out a portion. The sample has 20,000 to 25,000 clones, approximately 80% seen once. This sample stems from a study of PD-1 blockade in classical Hodgkin lymphoma. Findings and limits, study-wide: Newly diagnosed patients were reported to start with lower TCR diversity than healthy donors. Nivolumab initiated under 1 year post-ASCT led to patient exclusion.

V dropped 5 bases and J dropped 8 bases, with 10 bases sitting between them. Germline V lookup: CDR1 SEHNR, CDR2 FQNEAQ (reference sequence). This CDR3 is 13 amino acids long. As to time point: cycle 4 day 1 (C4D1), after more than 5 weeks of nivolumab. Every single patient, without exception, relapsed after autologous stem cell transplantation, and brentuximab vedotin exposure varied. Classification of best responses gave complete response, partial response or progressive disease. Sequenced here: peripheral blood mononuclear cells (PBMCs), sampled before the fourth cycle of nivolumab. The TCR comes from a human donor with classical Hodgkin lymphoma. The chain links TRBV7-9 to TRBJ1-6; unclear D gene. The CDR3: CASSLSTYSPLHF. As DNA, the CDR3 is TGTGCCAGCAGCCTCTCAACATATTCACCCCTCCACTTT. Full variable domain (remainder filled in from reference TRBV7-9 and TRBJ1-6): DTGVSQNPRHKITKRGQNVTFRCDPISEHNRLYWYRQTLGQGPEFLTYFQNEAQLEKSRLLSDRFSAERPKGSFSTLEIQRTEQGDSAMYLCASSLSTYSPLHFGNGTRLTVT.